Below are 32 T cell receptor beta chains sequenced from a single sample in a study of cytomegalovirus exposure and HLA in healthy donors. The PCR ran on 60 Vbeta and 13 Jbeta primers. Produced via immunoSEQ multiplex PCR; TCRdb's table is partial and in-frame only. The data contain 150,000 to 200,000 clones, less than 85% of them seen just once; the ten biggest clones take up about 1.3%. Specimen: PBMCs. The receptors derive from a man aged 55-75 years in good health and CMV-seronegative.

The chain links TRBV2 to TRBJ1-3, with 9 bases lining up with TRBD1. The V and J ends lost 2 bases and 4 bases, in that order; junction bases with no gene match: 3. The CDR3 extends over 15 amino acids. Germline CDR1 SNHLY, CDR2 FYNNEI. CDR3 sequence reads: CASSEQGQGGNTIYF. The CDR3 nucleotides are TGTGCCAGCAGTGAACAGGGACAGGGCGGAAACACCATATATTTT.

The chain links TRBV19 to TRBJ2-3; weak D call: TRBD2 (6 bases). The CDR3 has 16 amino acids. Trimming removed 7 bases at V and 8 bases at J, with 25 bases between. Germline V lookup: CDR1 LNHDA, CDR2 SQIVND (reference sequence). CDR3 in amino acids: CASTETGDSLHSTQYF. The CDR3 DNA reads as TGTGCCAGTACCGAAACCGGGGACTCCCTGCATAGTACGCAGTATTTT.

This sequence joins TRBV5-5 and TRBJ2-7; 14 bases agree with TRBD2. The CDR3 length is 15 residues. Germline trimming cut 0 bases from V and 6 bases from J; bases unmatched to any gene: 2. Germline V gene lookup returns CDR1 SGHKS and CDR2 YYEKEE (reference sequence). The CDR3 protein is CASSLDGTSGSEQYF. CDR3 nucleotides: TGTGCCAGCAGCTTGGATGGGACTAGCGGGAGCGAGCAGTACTTC.

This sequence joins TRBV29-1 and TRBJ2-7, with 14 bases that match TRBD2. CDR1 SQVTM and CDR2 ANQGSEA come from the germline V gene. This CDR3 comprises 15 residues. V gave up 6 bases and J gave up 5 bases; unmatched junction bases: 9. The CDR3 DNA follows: TGCAGCGTGGAACCGGGACTAGCGGGAGTACACGAGCAGTACTTC. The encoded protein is CSVEPGLAGVHEQYF.

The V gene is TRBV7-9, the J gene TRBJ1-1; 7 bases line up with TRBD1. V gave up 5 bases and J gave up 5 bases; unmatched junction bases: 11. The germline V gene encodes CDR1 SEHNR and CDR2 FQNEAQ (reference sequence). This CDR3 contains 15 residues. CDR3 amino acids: CASSPRQGAKTEAFF. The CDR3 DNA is TGTGCCAGCAGCCCGCGACAGGGAGCCAAAACTGAAGCTTTCTTT.

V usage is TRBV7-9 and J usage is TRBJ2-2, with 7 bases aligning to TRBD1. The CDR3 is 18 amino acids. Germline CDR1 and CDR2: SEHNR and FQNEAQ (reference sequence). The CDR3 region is CSIGIRGVQGLNTGELFF. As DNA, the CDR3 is TGTTCCATCGGAATTAGGGGTGTACAGGGGTTAAACACCGGGGAGCTGTTTTTT. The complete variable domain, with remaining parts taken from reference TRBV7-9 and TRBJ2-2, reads DTGVSQNPRHKITKRGQNVTFRCDPISEHNRLYWYRQTLGQGPEFLTYFQNEAQLEKSRLLSDRFSAERPKGSFSTLEIQRTEQGDSAMYLCSIGIRGVQGLNTGELFFGEGSRLTVL.

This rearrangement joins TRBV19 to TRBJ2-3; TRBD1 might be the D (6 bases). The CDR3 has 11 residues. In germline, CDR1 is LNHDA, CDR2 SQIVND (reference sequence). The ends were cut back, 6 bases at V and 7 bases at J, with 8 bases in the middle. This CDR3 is CASRTGNTQYF. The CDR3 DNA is TGTGCCAGTAGAACAGGGAATACGCAGTATTTT. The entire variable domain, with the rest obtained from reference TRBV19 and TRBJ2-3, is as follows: DGGITQSPKYLFRKEGQNVTLSCEQNLNHDAMYWYRQDPGQGLRLIYYSQIVNDFQKGDIAEGYSVSREKKESFPLTVTSAQKNPTAFYLCASRTGNTQYFGPGTRLTVL.

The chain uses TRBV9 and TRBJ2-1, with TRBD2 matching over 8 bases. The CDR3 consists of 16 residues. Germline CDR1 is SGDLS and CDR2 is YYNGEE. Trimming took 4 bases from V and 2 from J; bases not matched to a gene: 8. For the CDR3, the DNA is TGTGCCAGCAGCCCCGGAGCGGGAGAACCCTACAATGAGCAGTTCTTC. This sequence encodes CASSPGAGEPYNEQFF.

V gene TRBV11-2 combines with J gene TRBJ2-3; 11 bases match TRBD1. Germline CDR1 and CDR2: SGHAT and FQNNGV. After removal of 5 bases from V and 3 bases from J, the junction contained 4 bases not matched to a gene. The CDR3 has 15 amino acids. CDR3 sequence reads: CASSPRDRGTDTQYF. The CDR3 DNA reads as TGTGCCAGCAGCCCCCGGGACAGGGGGACAGATACGCAGTATTTT.

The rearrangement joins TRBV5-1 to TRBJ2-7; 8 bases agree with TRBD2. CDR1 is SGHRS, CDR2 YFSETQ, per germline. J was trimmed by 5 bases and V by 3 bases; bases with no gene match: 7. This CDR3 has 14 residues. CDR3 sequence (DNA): TGCGCCAGCAGCTCCGGGGGGGGGCCCGACGAGCAGTACTTC. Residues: CASSSGGGPDEQYF.

The CDR3 DNA reads as TGTGCCAGCAGCGTAGGACAGGGGTGGACTGAAGCTTTCTTT. Translation gives CASSVGQGWTEAFF. V gene TRBV9 combines with J gene TRBJ1-1; TRBD1 agrees at 8 bases. The CDR3 contains 14 residues. Germline assignment: CDR1 SGDLS and CDR2 YYNGEE. With V trimmed by 0 bases and J by 5 bases, 3 bases remained unmatched.

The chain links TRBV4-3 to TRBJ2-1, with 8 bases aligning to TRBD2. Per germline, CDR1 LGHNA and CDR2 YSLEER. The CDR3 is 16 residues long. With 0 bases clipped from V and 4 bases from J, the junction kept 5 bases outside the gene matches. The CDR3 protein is CASSQDLAGGYNEQFF. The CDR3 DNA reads TGCGCCAGCAGCCAAGATCTGGCGGGAGGTTACAATGAGCAGTTCTTC.

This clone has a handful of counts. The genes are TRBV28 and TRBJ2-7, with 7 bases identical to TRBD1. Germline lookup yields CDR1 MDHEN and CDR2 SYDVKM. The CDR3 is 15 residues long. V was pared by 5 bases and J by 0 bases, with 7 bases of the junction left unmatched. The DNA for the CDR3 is TGTGCCAGCAGTCGGCAGGGGGTCGCCTCCTACGAGCAGTACTTC. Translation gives CASSRQGVASYEQYF.

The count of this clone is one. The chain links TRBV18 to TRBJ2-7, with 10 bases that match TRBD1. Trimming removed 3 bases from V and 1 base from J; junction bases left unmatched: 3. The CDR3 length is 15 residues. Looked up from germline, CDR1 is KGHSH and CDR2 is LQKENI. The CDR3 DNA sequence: TGTGCCAGCTCACCTCGACAGGGGGCATCCTACGAGCAGTACTTC. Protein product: CASSPRQGASYEQYF. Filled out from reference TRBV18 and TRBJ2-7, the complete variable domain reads NAGVMQNPRHLVRRRGQEARLRCSPMKGHSHVYWYRQLPEEGLKFMVYLQKENIIDESGMPKERFSAEFPKEGPSILRIQQVVRGDSAAYFCASSPRQGASYEQYFGPGTRLTVT.

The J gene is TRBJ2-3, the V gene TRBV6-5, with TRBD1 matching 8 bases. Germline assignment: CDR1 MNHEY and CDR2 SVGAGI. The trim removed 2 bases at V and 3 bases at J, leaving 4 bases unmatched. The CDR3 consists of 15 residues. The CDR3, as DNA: TGTGCCAGCAGTTACCAAGGACAGGGAACAGATACGCAGTATTTT. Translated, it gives CASSYQGQGTDTQYF.

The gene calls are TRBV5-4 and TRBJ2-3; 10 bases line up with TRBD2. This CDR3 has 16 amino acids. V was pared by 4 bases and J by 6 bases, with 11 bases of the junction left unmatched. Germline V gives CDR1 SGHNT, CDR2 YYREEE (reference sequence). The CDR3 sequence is CASSPRLAGQLDTQYF. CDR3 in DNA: TGTGCCAGCAGCCCACGACTAGCGGGCCAGTTGGATACGCAGTATTTT.

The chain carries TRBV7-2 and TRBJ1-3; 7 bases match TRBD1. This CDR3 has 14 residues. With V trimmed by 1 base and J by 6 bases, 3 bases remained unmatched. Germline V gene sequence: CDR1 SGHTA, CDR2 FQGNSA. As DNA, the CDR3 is TGTGCCAGCAGCTTAGGGGGACAGCAAAACACCATATATTTT. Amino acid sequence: CASSLGGQQNTIYF.

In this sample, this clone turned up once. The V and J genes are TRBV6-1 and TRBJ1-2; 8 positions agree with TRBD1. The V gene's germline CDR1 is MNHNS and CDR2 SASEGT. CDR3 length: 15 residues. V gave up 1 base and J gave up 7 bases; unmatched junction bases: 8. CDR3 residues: CASSEGARGQAGYTF. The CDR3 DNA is TGTGCCAGCAGTGAAGGCGCCAGGGGGCAAGCTGGCTACACCTTC.

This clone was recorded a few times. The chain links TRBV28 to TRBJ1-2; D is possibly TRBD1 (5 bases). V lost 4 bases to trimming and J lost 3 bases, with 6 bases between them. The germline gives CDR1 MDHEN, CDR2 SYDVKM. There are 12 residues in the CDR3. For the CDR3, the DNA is TGTGCCAGCAGTTGGGGGGACTATGGCTACACCTTC. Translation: CASSWGDYGYTF.

The CDR3 loop is CASGAQSDGMIGVNTEAFF. CDR3 nucleotides: TGTGCTAGTGGTGCCCAATCGGACGGGATGATCGGGGTGAACACTGAAGCTTTCTTT. The rearrangement links TRBV12-5 to TRBJ1-1; D is undetermined. The ends were cut back, 5 bases at V and 0 bases at J, with 25 bases in the middle. The CDR3 has 19 residues. CDR1 is LGHNT and CDR2 is FRNRAP in the germline V gene.

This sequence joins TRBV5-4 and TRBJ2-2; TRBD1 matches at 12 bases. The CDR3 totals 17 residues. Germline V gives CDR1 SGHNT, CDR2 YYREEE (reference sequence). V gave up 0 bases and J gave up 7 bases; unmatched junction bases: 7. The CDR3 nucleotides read TGTGCCAGCAGCTTGGAGCCGGGACAGGGGGCGCGCGGGGAGCTGTTTTTT. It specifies CASSLEPGQGARGELFF.

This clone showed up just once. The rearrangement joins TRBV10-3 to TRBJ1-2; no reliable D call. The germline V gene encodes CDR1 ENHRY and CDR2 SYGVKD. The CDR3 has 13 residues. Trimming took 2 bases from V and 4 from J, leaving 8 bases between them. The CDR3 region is CAISEQRAYGYTF. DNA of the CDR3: TGTGCCATCAGTGAGCAGCGTGCCTATGGCTACACCTTC.

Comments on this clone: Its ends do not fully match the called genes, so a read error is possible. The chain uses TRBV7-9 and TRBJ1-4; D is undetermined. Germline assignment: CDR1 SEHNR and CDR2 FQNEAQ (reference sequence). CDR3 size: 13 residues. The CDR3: CSSSLASREKLFF. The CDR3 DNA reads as TGTTCCAGCAGCTTAGCCAGCAGGGAAAAACTGTTTTTT. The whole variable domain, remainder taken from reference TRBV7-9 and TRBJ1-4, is DTGVSQNPRHKITKRGQNVTFRCDPISEHNRLYWYRQTLGQGPEFLTYFQNEAQLEKSRLLSDRFSAERPKGSFSTLEIQRTEQGDSAMYLCSSSLASREKLFFGSGTQLSVL.

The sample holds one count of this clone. In DNA form, the CDR3 reads TGTGCCAGCAGGGATAGTTGGGCGGGAAACACCATATATTTT. Translation: CASRDSWAGNTIYF. The chain employs TRBV6-1 and TRBJ1-3; D gene uncertain. V was trimmed by 6 bases and J by 4 bases, leaving 13 bases between them. Germline CDR1 and CDR2: MNHNS and SASEGT. The CDR3 sequence is 14 residues long.

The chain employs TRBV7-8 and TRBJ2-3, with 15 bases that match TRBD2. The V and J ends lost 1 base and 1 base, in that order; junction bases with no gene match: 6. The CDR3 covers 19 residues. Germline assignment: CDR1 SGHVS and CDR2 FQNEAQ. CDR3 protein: CASSLGTSGGAVGTDTQYF. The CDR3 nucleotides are TGTGCCAGCAGCTTAGGGACTAGCGGGGGGGCCGTTGGCACAGATACGCAGTATTTT. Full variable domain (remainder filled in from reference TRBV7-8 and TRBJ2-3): GAGVSQSPRYKVAKRGQDVALRCDPISGHVSLFWYQQALGQGPEFLTYFQNEAQLDKSGLPSDRFFAERPEGSVSTLKIQRTQQEDSAVYLCASSLGTSGGAVGTDTQYFGPGTRLTVL.

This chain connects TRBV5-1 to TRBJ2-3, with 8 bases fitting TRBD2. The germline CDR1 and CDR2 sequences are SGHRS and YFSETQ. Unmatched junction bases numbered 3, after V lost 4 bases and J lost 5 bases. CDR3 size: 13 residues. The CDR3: CASSVGGGDTQYF. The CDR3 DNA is TGCGCCAGCAGCGTCGGGGGGGGAGATACGCAGTATTTT. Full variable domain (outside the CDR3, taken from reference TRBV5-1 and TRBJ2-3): KAGVTQTPRYLIKTRGQQVTLSCSPISGHRSVSWYQQTPGQGLQFLFEYFSETQRNKGNFPGRFSGRQFSNSRSEMNVSTLELGDSALYLCASSVGGGDTQYFGPGTRLTVL.

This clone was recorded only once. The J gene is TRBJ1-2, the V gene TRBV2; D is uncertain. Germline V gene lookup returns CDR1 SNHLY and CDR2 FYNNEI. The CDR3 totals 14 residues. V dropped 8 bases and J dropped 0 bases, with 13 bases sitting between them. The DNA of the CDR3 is TGTGCCAGCTTTGAGGGCGCCGCTAACTATGGCTACACCTTC. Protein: CASFEGAANYGYTF.

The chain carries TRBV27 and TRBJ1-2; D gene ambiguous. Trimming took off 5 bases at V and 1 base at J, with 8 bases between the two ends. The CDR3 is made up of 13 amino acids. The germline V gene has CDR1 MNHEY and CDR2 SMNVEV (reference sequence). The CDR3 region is CASSPVFNYGYTF. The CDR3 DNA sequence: TGTGCCAGCAGTCCGGTGTTTAACTATGGCTACACCTTC.

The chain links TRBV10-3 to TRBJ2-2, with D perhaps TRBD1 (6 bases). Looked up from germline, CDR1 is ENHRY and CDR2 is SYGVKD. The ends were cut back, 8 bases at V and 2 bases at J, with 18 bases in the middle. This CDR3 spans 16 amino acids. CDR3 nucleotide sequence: TGTGCCATCGGCCAGGGGCAGGGGTTAAACACCGGGGAGCTGTTTTTT. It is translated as CAIGQGQGLNTGELFF.

The CDR3: CASSLGGGRGYTF. Here the CDR3 DNA reads TGTGCCAGCAGCCTCGGTGGGGGCCGTGGCTACACCTTC. The chain combines TRBV28 with TRBJ1-2; D is perhaps TRBD1 (6 bases). The CDR3 runs 13 residues. The V gene's germline CDR1 is MDHEN and CDR2 SYDVKM. Between the trimmed V and J ends, which lost 6 bases and 7 bases, there was a span of 15 bases.

The CDR3 sequence is CASSQDRANEQFF. In DNA form, the CDR3 reads TGTGCCAGCAGCCAGGACAGGGCCAATGAGCAGTTCTTC. The chain links TRBV11-3 to TRBJ2-1; 8 bases map to TRBD1. Trimming removed 5 bases from V and 6 bases from J; junction bases left unmatched: 3. This CDR3 is built from 13 residues. Germline-derived CDR1 and CDR2 are SGHNT and YENEEA. The variable domain in full, with the rest retrieved from reference TRBV11-3 and TRBJ2-1, is EAGVVQSPRYKIIEKKQPVAFWCNPISGHNTLYWYLQNLGQGPELLIRYENEEAVDDSQLPKDRFSAERLKGVDSTLKIQPAELGDSAVYLCASSQDRANEQFFGPGTRLTVL.

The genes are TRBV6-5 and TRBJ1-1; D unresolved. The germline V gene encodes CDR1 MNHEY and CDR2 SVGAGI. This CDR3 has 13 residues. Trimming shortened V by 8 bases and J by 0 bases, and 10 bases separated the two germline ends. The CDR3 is CASQAAMNTEAFF. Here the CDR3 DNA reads TGTGCCAGCCAGGCAGCTATGAACACTGAAGCTTTCTTT.